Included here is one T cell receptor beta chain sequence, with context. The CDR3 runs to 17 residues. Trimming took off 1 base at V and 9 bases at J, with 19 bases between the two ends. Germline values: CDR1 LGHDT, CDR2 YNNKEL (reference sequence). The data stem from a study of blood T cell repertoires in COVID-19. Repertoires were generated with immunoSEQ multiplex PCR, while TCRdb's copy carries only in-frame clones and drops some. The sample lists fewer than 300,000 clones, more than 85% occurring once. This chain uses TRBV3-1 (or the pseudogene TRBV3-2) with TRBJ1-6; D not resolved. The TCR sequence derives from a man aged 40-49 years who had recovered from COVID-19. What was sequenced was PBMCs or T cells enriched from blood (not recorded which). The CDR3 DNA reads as TGTGCCAGCAGCCAAGTTCTACCAAACCGGGTCCTTTCACCCCTCCACTTT. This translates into CASSQVLPNRVLSPLHF.